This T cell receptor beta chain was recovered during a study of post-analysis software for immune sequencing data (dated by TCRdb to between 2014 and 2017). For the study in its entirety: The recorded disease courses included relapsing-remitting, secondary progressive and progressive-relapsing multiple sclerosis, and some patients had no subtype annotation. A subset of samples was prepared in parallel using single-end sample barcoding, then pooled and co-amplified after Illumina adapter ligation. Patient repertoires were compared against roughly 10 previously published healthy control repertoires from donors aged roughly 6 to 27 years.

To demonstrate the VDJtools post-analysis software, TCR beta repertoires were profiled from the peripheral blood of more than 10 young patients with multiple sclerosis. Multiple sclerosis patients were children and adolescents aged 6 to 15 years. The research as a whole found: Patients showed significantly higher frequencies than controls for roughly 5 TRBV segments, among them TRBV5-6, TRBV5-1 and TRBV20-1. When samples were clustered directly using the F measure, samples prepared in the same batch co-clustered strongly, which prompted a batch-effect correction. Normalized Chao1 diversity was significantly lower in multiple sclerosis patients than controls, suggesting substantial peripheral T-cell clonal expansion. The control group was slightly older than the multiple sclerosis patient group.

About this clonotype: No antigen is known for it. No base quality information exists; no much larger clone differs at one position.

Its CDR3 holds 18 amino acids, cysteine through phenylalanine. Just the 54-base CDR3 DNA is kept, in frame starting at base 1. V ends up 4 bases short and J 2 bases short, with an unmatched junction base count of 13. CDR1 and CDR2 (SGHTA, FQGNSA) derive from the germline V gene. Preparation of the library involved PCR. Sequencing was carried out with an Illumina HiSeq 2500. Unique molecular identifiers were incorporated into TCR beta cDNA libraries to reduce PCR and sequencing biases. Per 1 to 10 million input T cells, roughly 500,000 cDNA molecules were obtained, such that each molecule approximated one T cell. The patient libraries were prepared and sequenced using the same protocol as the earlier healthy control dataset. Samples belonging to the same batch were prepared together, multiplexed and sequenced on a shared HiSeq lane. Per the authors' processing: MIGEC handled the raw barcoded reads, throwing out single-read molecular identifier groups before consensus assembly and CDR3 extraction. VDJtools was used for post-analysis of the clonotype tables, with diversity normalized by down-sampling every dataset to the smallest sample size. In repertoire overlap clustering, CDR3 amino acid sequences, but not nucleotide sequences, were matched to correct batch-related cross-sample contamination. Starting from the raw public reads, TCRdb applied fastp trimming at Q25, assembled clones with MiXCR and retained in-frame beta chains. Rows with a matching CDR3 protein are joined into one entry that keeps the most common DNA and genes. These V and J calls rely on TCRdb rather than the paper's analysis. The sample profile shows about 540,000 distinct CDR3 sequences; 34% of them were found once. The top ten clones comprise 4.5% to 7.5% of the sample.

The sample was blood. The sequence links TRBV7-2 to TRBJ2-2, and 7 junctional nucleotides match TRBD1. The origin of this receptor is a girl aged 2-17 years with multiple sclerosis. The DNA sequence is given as TGTGCCAGCAGCTCTGGAACCTTGGGACAGAGAAACACCGGGGAGCTGTTTTTT. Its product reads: CASSSGTLGQRNTGELFF.